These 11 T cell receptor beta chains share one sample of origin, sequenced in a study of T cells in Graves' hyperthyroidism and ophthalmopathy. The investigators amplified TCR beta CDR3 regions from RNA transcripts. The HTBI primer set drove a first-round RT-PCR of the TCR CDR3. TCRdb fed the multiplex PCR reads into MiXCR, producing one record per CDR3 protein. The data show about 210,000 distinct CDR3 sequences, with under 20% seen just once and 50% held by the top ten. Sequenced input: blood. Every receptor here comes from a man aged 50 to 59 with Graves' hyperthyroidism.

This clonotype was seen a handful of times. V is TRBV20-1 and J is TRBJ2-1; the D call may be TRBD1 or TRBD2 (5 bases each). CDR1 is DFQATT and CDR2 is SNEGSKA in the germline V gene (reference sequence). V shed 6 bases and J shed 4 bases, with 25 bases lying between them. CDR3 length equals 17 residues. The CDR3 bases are TGCAGTGCAGCACCCCTCCTCCGGGACGCCATATACAATGAGCAGTTCTTC. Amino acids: CSAAPLLRDAIYNEQFF.

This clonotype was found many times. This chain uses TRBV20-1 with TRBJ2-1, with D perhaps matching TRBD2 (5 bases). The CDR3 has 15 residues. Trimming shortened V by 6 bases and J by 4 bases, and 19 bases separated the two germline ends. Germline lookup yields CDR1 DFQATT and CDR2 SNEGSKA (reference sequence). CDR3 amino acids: CSAKIMASSYNEQFF. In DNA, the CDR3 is TGCAGTGCCAAAATCATGGCTAGCAGTTACAATGAGCAGTTCTTC.

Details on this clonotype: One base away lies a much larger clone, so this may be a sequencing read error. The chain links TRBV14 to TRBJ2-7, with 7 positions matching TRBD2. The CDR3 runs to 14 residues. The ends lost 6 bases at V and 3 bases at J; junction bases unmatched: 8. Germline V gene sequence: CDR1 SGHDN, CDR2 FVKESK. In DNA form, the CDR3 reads TGTGCCAGCAGAAGAGTGGGAGGGTTCTACGAGCAGTACTTC. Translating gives CASRRVGGFYEQYF.

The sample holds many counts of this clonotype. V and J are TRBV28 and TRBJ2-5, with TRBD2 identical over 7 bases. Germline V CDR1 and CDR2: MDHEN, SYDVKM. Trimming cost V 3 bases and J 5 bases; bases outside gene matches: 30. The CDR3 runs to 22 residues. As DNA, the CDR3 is TGTGCCAGCAGTTTCAGAGCAGTCTTGTATATAATAAAAGCGGGAACGAAGGAGACCCAGTACTTC. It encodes CASSFRAVLYIIKAGTKETQYF.

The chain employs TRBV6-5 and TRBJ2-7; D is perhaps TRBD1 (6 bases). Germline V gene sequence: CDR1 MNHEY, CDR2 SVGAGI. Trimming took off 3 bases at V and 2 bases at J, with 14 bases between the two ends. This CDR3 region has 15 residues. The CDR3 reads CASSYKWQGTYEQYF. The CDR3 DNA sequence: TGTGCCAGCAGTTATAAGTGGCAGGGGACCTACGAGCAGTACTTC.

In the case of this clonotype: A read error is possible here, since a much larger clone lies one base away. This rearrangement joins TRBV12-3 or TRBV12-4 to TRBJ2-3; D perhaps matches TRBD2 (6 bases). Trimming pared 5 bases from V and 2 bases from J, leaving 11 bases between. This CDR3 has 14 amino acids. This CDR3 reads CASSPGTLTDTQYF. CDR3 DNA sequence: TGTGCCAGCAGTCCGGGGACTCTCACAGATACGCAGTATTTT.

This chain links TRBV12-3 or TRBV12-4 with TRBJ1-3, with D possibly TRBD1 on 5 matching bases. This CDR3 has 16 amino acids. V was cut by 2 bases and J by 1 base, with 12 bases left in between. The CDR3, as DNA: TGTGCCAGCAGTTTATCCGGGGGACTATCTGGAAACACCATATATTTT. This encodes CASSLSGGLSGNTIYF.

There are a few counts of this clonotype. The CDR3, as DNA: TGCAGCGTGACACCGAACACTGAAGCTTTCTTT. This sequence encodes CSVTPNTEAFF. The chain links TRBV29-1 to TRBJ1-1; no definite D call. The CDR3 spans 11 residues. V dropped 6 bases and J dropped 1 base, with 6 bases sitting between them. Per the germline V gene, CDR1 is SQVTM and CDR2 is ANQGSEA.

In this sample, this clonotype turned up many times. CDR3 sequence (DNA): TGCAGTGCTCTGGGACTAGCTTTCAACACAGATACGCAGTATTTT. It yields the protein CSALGLAFNTDTQYF. V gene TRBV20-1 combines with J gene TRBJ2-3; 9 bases line up with TRBD2. Germline CDR1 reads DFQATT; CDR2 reads SNEGSKA (reference sequence). This CDR3 is 15 amino acids long. Trimming cost V 5 bases and J 2 bases; bases outside gene matches: 8.

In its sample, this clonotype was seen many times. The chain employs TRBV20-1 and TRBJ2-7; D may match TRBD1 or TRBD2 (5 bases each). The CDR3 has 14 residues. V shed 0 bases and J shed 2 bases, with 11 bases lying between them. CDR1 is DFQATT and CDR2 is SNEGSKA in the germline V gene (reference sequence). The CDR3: CSARDHRGAYEQYF. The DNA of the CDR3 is TGCAGTGCTAGAGACCATAGGGGAGCCTACGAGCAGTACTTC.

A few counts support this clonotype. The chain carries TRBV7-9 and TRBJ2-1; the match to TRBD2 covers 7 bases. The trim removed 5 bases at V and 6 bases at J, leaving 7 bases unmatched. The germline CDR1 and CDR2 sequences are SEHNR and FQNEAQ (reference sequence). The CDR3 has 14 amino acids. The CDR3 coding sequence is TGTGCCAGCAGCCCCCGGCCTAGCGGCAATGAGCAGTTCTTC. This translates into CASSPRPSGNEQFF.